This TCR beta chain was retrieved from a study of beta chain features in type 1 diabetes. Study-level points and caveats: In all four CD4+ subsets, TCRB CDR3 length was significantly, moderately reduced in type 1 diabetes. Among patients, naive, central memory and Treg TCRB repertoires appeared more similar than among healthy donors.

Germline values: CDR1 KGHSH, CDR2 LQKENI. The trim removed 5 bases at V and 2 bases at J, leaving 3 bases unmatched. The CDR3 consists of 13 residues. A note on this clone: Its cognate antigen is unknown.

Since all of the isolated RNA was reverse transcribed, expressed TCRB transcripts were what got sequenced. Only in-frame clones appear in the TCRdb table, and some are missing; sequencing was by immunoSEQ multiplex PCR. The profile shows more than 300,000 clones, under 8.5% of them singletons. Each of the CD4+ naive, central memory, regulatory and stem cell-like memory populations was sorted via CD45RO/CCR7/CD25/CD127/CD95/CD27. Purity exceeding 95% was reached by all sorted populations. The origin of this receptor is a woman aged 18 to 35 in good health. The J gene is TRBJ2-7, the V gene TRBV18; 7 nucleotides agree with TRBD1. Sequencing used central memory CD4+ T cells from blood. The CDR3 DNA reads TGTGCCAGCTCATCGGGACAGACCTACGAGCAGTACTTC. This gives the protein CASSSGQTYEQYF.